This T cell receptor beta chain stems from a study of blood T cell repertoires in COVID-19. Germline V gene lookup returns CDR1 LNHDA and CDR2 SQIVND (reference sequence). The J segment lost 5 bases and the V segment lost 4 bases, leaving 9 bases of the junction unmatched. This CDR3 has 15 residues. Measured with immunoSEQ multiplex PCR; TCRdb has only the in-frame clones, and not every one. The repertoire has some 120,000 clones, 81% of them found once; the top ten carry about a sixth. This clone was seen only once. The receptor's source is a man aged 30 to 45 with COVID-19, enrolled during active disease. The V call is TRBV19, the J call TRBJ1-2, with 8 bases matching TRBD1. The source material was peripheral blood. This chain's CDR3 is CASSSQTGAKYGYTF. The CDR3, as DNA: TGTGCCAGTAGTAGCCAGACAGGGGCGAAGTATGGCTACACCTTC. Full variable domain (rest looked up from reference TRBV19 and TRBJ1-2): DGGITQSPKYLFRKEGQNVTLSCEQNLNHDAMYWYRQDPGQGLRLIYYSQIVNDFQKGDIAEGYSVSREKKESFPLTVTSAQKNPTAFYLCASSSQTGAKYGYTFGSGTRLTVV.